A single sample is the source of the 29 T cell receptor beta chains below, sequenced in a study of blood T cell repertoires in COVID-19 (dated by TCRdb to the early 2020s). To prepare the library, the immunoSEQ multiplex PCR assay was applied. Held by TCRdb, this immuneACCESS table contains in-frame sequences only and omits some clones. Under half of the omission traces to an unresolved V gene where checked; the cause of the rest is unknown. The sample table records 250,000 to 300,000 clones; around 87% of these occur just once. The ten largest clones take up less than 4% of the sample. Sequences were obtained from peripheral blood. These receptors all come from a man between 18 and 35 years old with active or convalescent COVID-19.

This chain connects TRBV27 to TRBJ2-1, with 11 bases matching TRBD2. The V gene's germline CDR1 is MNHEY and CDR2 SMNVEV (reference sequence). V lost 4 bases, J lost 4 bases, and 3 bases stayed unmatched. CDR3 length equals 15 residues. The CDR3 DNA is TGTGCCAGCAGTTCCGGGACTAGCGGATACAATGAGCAGTTCTTC. Amino acid sequence: CASSSGTSGYNEQFF.

The chain couples TRBV7-9 to TRBJ2-5, with D maybe TRBD1 (8 bases). CDR1 SEHNR and CDR2 FQNEAQ come from the germline V gene (reference sequence). The CDR3 is 14 residues long. The ends were cut back, 8 bases at V and 5 bases at J, with 18 bases in the middle. The CDR3 here is CASRGAGGLETQYF. The CDR3 nucleotides are TGTGCCAGCCGGGGGGCAGGGGGCTTGGAGACCCAGTACTTC.

This rearrangement joins TRBV12-3 or TRBV12-4 to TRBJ1-5; D remains ambiguous. Trimming took off 6 bases at V and 4 bases at J, with 7 bases between the two ends. The CDR3 extends over 12 amino acids. Here the CDR3 reads CASRTSNQPQHF. CDR3 coding DNA: TGTGCCAGCAGGACATCAAATCAGCCCCAGCATTTT.

The chain recombines TRBV15 with TRBJ2-7; D is perhaps TRBD2 (5 bases). The germline CDR1 and CDR2 sequences are LNHNV and YYDKDF (reference sequence). The CDR3 has 13 amino acids. V was shortened by 0 bases and J by 6 bases, with 9 bases between the two germline ends. The CDR3 nucleotides read TGTGCCACCAGCAGAGAGATCGGGATCGAGCAGTACTTC. This translates into CATSREIGIEQYF.

The CDR3 DNA reads as TGTGCCAGCAGCCGGCAGTCCTATGGCTACACCTTC. As protein: CASSRQSYGYTF. The rearrangement uses TRBV3-1 (or the pseudogene TRBV3-2) and TRBJ1-2, with D unresolved. The CDR3 consists of 12 residues. Germline assignment: CDR1 LGHDT and CDR2 YNNKEL (reference sequence). Trimming cost V 4 bases and J 4 bases, with 7 bases left between them.

J is TRBJ1-5 and V is TRBV6-1; D is undetermined. This CDR3 comprises 14 residues. Per the germline V gene, CDR1 is MNHNS and CDR2 is SASEGT. V was shortened by 3 bases and J by 6 bases, with 12 bases between the two germline ends. The CDR3 DNA sequence: TGTGCCAGCAGTGAGTCCCCAGCGGTTCAGCCCCAGCATTTT. Protein: CASSESPAVQPQHF.

The J gene is TRBJ2-1, the V gene TRBV3-1 (or the pseudogene TRBV3-2); 12 bases fit TRBD2. Germline V gene lookup returns CDR1 LGHDT and CDR2 YNNKEL (reference sequence). The CDR3 length is 18 residues. J gave up 7 bases and V 1 base, and 11 bases lay outside the gene matches. The CDR3 region has the DNA TGTGCCAGCAGCCAAGGGACTAGCGGGATCGGGTCACGTAATGAGCAGTTCTTC. Translated, it gives CASSQGTSGIGSRNEQFF.

This chain links TRBV3-1 (or the pseudogene TRBV3-2) with TRBJ2-1; D is undetermined. The CDR3 covers 17 residues. Trimming shortened V by 1 base and J by 3 bases, and 16 bases separated the two germline ends. CDR1 and CDR2 from the germline V gene are LGHDT and YNNKEL (reference sequence). In nucleotides, the CDR3 is TGTGCCAGCAGCCAAGCAAAGAACTGGGCCCTCTACAATGAGCAGTTCTTC. Protein sequence: CASSQAKNWALYNEQFF.

The chain couples TRBV29-1 to TRBJ1-1, with D perhaps matching TRBD1 (6 bases). V dropped 7 bases and J dropped 4 bases, with 19 bases sitting between them. Germline lookup yields CDR1 SQVTM and CDR2 ANQGSEA. This CDR3 spans 14 amino acids. The CDR3 reads CSAKRLDRSTEAFF. CDR3 sequence (DNA): TGCAGCGCCAAGCGGTTGGACAGATCCACTGAAGCTTTCTTT.

This clone was detected a few times. The chain uses TRBV6-4 and TRBJ2-2, with D tentatively TRBD1 (6 bases). Germline-derived CDR1 and CDR2 are MRHNA and SNTAGT. This CDR3 spans 15 amino acids. V was trimmed by 0 bases and J by 1 base, leaving 6 bases between them. CDR3 region: CASSDSTGNTGELFF. The CDR3 DNA reads TGTGCCAGCAGTGACTCGACAGGGAACACCGGGGAGCTGTTTTTT.

The CDR3 here is CAISPRGQLGEQYF. The CDR3 DNA is TGTGCCATCAGTCCCAGGGGGCAGCTCGGCGAGCAGTACTTC. The chain carries TRBV10-3 and TRBJ2-7; 8 positions match TRBD1. The V gene end was trimmed by 5 bases and the J gene end by 6 bases; junction bases not matched to a gene: 9. The germline CDR1 and CDR2 sequences are ENHRY and SYGVKD. The CDR3 runs to 14 residues.

V usage is TRBV5-4 and J usage is TRBJ2-1, with 9 bases that match TRBD1. CDR1 is SGHNT and CDR2 is YYREEE in the germline V gene (reference sequence). V gave up 4 bases and J gave up 6 bases; unmatched junction bases: 11. The CDR3 has 16 residues. The CDR3 DNA reads as TGTGCCAGCAGCCACGAACCGGGACAGGGTGCCAATGAGCAGTTCTTC. Translated, it gives CASSHEPGQGANEQFF. The whole variable domain, remainder taken from reference TRBV5-4 and TRBJ2-1, is ETGVTQSPTHLIKTRGQQVTLRCSSQSGHNTVSWYQQALGQGPQFIFQYYREEENGRGNFPPRFSGLQFPNYSSELNVNALELDDSALYLCASSHEPGQGANEQFFGPGTRLTVL.

The chain links TRBV5-1 to TRBJ1-6, with D hard to call. CDR3 length equals 14 residues. The V and J ends lost 0 bases and 9 bases respectively, with 10 bases between them. Germline lookup yields CDR1 SGHRS and CDR2 YFSETQ. CDR3 DNA sequence: TGCGCCAGCAGCTTGGCGGTCGGCGGTTCACCCCTCCACTTT. The encoded protein is CASSLAVGGSPLHF.

J is TRBJ2-1 and V is TRBV27; the match to TRBD1 covers 10 bases. Per germline, CDR1 MNHEY and CDR2 SMNVEV (reference sequence). The V and J ends lost 10 bases and 2 bases, in that order; junction bases with no gene match: 8. This CDR3 has 15 residues. This CDR3 reads CATSPGTGAYNEQFF. CDR3 in DNA: TGTGCCACTTCCCCCGGGACAGGGGCCTACAATGAGCAGTTCTTC.

The genes are TRBV28 and TRBJ2-7, with 12 bases matching TRBD2. J lost 0 bases, V lost 6 bases, and 3 bases had no gene match. The CDR3 spans 15 residues. In germline, CDR1 is MDHEN, CDR2 SYDVKM. DNA for the CDR3: TGTGCCAGCAGACTAGCGGGGGGACACTCCTACGAGCAGTACTTC. It encodes CASRLAGGHSYEQYF. The variable domain in full, completed from reference TRBV28 and TRBJ2-7, reads DVKVTQSSRYLVKRTGEKVFLECVQDMDHENMFWYRQDPGLGLRLIYFSYDVKMKEKGDIPEGYSVSREKKERFSLILESASTNQTSMYLCASRLAGGHSYEQYFGPGTRLTVT.

Worth noting for this clone: At the DNA level, this CDR3 is encoded by other sequences in the same sample as well. The CDR3 DNA reads TGTGCCAGCAGTCCGGACAGGGGTGGTGGCTACACCTTC. Translated, it gives CASSPDRGGGYTF. The chain employs TRBV6-5 and TRBJ1-2, with TRBD1 identical over 9 bases. CDR1 is MNHEY and CDR2 is SVGAGI in the germline V gene. The CDR3 contains 13 residues. The ends lost 5 bases at V and 7 bases at J; junction bases unmatched: 5.

CDR3 nucleotides: TGCAGCGTTGATGGCCAGGGCTACGAGCAGTACTTC. It codes for CSVDGQGYEQYF. V is TRBV29-1 and J is TRBJ2-7; D might be TRBD1 (5 bases). The CDR3 runs 12 residues. V was pared by 3 bases and J by 3 bases, with 9 bases between. Per the germline V gene, CDR1 is SQVTM and CDR2 is ANQGSEA.

V usage is TRBV2 and J usage is TRBJ1-6; the match to TRBD1 covers 10 bases. Germline V lookup: CDR1 SNHLY, CDR2 FYNNEI. The V and J ends lost 7 bases and 7 bases, in that order; junction bases with no gene match: 1. CDR3 length equals 13 residues. CDR3 loop: CASKDRGNSPLHF. CDR3 bases: TGTGCCAGCAAGGACAGGGGGAATTCACCCCTCCACTTT. The full variable domain, in which reference TRBV2 and TRBJ1-6 provide the parts outside the CDR3, is EPEVTQTPSHQVTQMGQEVILRCVPISNHLYFYWYRQILGQKVEFLVSFYNNEISEKSEIFDDQFSVERPDGSNFTLKIRSTKLEDSAMYFCASKDRGNSPLHFGNGTRLTVT.

The chain carries TRBV24-1 and TRBJ2-1; D uncertain. CDR1 is KGHDR, CDR2 SFDVKD, per germline. V lost 9 bases, J lost 7 bases, and 12 bases lay in between. This CDR3 contains 12 residues. This CDR3 reads CATGTQLNEQFF. CDR3 bases: TGTGCCACCGGTACACAGCTGAATGAGCAGTTCTTC.

V is TRBV28 and J is TRBJ1-4; 7 positions match TRBD1. The germline V gene encodes CDR1 MDHEN and CDR2 SYDVKM. J lost 6 bases, V lost 6 bases, and 4 bases had no gene match. This CDR3 spans 13 amino acids. The CDR3 sequence is CASRSQGYEKLFF. Here the CDR3 DNA reads TGTGCCAGCAGGTCACAGGGGTATGAAAAACTGTTTTTT.

The chain carries TRBV27 and TRBJ2-3; no reliable D call. The germline gives CDR1 MNHEY, CDR2 SMNVEV (reference sequence). V gave up 3 bases and J gave up 1 base, with 8 bases separating them. The CDR3 has 14 residues. Here the CDR3 reads CASSLTRGTDTQYF. The CDR3 DNA sequence: TGTGCCAGCAGTTTGACCCGGGGCACAGATACGCAGTATTTT.

The chain employs TRBV10-1 and TRBJ2-1; no clear D. Trimming left V 3 bases short and J 6 bases short, with 9 bases between. Germline assignment: CDR1 WNHNN and CDR2 SYGVQD (reference sequence). CDR3 size: 13 residues. The CDR3 spells CASSDSTGNEQFF. The CDR3 DNA reads TGCGCCAGCAGTGATTCGACGGGCAATGAGCAGTTCTTC.

V and J are TRBV30 and TRBJ2-1, with 12 bases identical to TRBD2. The germline gives CDR1 GTSNPN, CDR2 SVGIG (reference sequence). The CDR3 runs to 15 residues. V dropped 0 bases and J dropped 4; count of bases not matched to a gene: 1. The CDR3 reads CAWSVLAGGYNEQFF. CDR3 DNA: TGTGCCTGGAGTGTACTAGCGGGGGGTTACAATGAGCAGTTCTTC.

Only one count was recorded for this clone. This chain links TRBV6-2 or TRBV6-3 with TRBJ2-2, with 14 bases lining up with TRBD2. With V trimmed by 4 bases and J by 6 bases, 10 bases remained unmatched. From germline, CDR1 is MNHEY and CDR2 SVGEGT. This CDR3 has 18 amino acids. The CDR3 here is CASSSTGTSGSRAGELFF. The CDR3 coding sequence is TGTGCCAGCAGTTCGACAGGGACTAGCGGGAGTCGGGCCGGGGAGCTGTTTTTT.

V is TRBV19 and J is TRBJ2-2; the match to TRBD2 covers 12 bases. V shed 9 bases, J shed 2 bases, and the junction held 1 base outside the gene matches. The CDR3 runs 14 residues. Per germline, CDR1 LNHDA and CDR2 SQIVND (reference sequence). The CDR3 DNA sequence: TGTGCCAGCGGACTAGCGGGAAACACCGGGGAGCTGTTTTTT. Its protein is CASGLAGNTGELFF.

This sequence joins TRBV3-1 (or the pseudogene TRBV3-2) and TRBJ2-1, with a tentative D call TRBD2 (6 bases). Deletions cut 0 bases from V and 5 bases from J, with 8 bases between. Germline-derived CDR1 and CDR2 are LGHDT and YNNKEL (reference sequence). The CDR3 loop spans 14 amino acids. CDR3 protein: CASSQEGGDNEQFF. The CDR3 DNA sequence: TGTGCCAGCAGCCAAGAAGGCGGGGACAATGAGCAGTTCTTC.

This clone is a singleton in its sample. This sequence joins TRBV25-1 and TRBJ2-2; D uncertain. The CDR3 length is 12 residues. Germline V lookup: CDR1 MGHDK, CDR2 SYGVNS. Trimming removed 5 bases from V and 6 bases from J, with 7 bases in between. The CDR3 DNA reads as TGTGCCAGCAGTCGAGCTCCCGGGGAGCTGTTTTTT. Translation: CASSRAPGELFF.

This chain uses TRBV5-1 with TRBJ2-5, with a weak D call TRBD1 (5 bases). Per the germline V gene, CDR1 is SGHRS and CDR2 is YFSETQ. V was clipped by 5 bases and J by 3 bases, with 8 bases between them. CDR3 length: 12 residues. DNA for the CDR3: TGCGCCAGCAGTTTGACAGAAGAGACCCAGTACTTC. It codes for CASSLTEETQYF.

The chain links TRBV9 to TRBJ2-7, with 8 positions matching TRBD2. Trimming cost V 0 bases and J 6 bases; bases outside gene matches: 5. Germline V lookup: CDR1 SGDLS, CDR2 YYNGEE. This CDR3 comprises 14 residues. CDR3 nucleotides: TGTGCCAGCAGCGTAGGTGCGGGAGGTTCCGAGCAGTACTTC. This gives the protein CASSVGAGGSEQYF.